These 18 T cell receptor beta chains originate from one sample sequenced in a study of blood T cell repertoires in COVID-19. TCRdb's table, derived via immunoSEQ multiplex PCR, lists solely in-frame clones and lacks some. The data hold 300,000 or so clones, with 89% observed a single time. Input material: PBMCs or T cells enriched from blood (not recorded which). The receptors shown here come from a woman between 45 and 60 years old who had been exposed to COVID-19.

This clone has just one count. The rearrangement uses TRBV5-5 and TRBJ1-2; 7 nucleotides line up with TRBD1. The CDR3 extends over 14 amino acids. V was pared by 4 bases and J by 4 bases, with 7 bases of the junction left unmatched. Germline V CDR1 and CDR2: SGHKS, YYEKEE (reference sequence). CDR3 DNA: TGTGCCAGCAGCCCCGGCGGACAGGCCTATGGCTACACCTTC. Amino acids: CASSPGGQAYGYTF.

The rearrangement links TRBV25-1 to TRBJ2-1; D gene uncertain. The CDR3 contains 12 residues. Trimming took off 4 bases at V and 3 bases at J, with 4 bases between the two ends. Germline-derived CDR1 and CDR2 are MGHDK and SYGVNS. This CDR3 reads CASSGSYNEQFF. Written as DNA, the CDR3 is TGTGCCAGCAGTGGCAGCTACAATGAGCAGTTCTTC.

The chain recombines TRBV7-2 with TRBJ2-1; D not certain. This CDR3 contains 15 residues. With 3 bases removed from V and 0 bases from J, the gap between germline ends came to 9 bases. Germline CDR1 and CDR2: SGHTA and FQGNSA. The CDR3 coding sequence is TGTGCCAGCAGCTTTGAGGTCGGCTCCTACAATGAGCAGTTCTTC. Translation gives CASSFEVGSYNEQFF.

The chain combines TRBV7-2 with TRBJ1-4; D ambiguous. This CDR3 spans 14 amino acids. CDR1 is SGHTA, CDR2 FQGNSA, per germline. The V and J ends lost 3 bases and 8 bases respectively, with 13 bases between them. CDR3 in DNA: TGTGCCAGCAGCTTTGGTTATGGAGCGGAAAAACTGTTTTTT. Protein: CASSFGYGAEKLFF.

There are a few counts of this clone. V gene TRBV6-5 combines with J gene TRBJ1-2, with D unresolved. Germline CDR1 MNHEY, CDR2 SVGAGI. The CDR3 has 12 residues. Trimming shortened V by 7 bases and J by 6 bases, and 12 bases separated the two germline ends. CDR3 in DNA: TGTGCCAGCACCGATCCGGGTCATGGCTACACCTTC. Translated, it gives CASTDPGHGYTF.

The chain combines TRBV29-1 with TRBJ2-7, with D perhaps TRBD2 (6 bases). Germline CDR1 reads SQVTM; CDR2 reads ANQGSEA. V lost 4 bases to trimming and J lost 4 bases, with 17 bases between them. The CDR3 contains 14 residues. The chain's CDR3 is CSVVKLARPYEQYF. The CDR3, as DNA: TGCAGCGTTGTAAAACTAGCCAGGCCATACGAGCAGTACTTC.

CDR3 DNA: TGTGCCAGTAGTATAAGATCTGAGAGCTCCTACGAGCAGTACTTC. This gives the protein CASSIRSESSYEQYF. The chain links TRBV19 to TRBJ2-7; D uncertain. Germline V gives CDR1 LNHDA, CDR2 SQIVND (reference sequence). Trimming cost V 2 bases and J 0 bases, with 11 bases left between them. The CDR3 length is 15 residues.

This clone has a single count. This rearrangement joins TRBV7-9 to TRBJ1-1; 12 bases map to TRBD1. There are 13 residues in the CDR3. The junction had 5 bases not matched to a gene; V was cut back by 5 bases and J by 10 bases. Germline CDR1 and CDR2: SEHNR and FQNEAQ (reference sequence). CDR3 nucleotide sequence: TGTGCCAGCAGCGAGGGACAGGGGGCCAGAGCTTTCTTT. Translated: CASSEGQGARAFF.

This chain joins TRBV7-8 and TRBJ1-1; D gene uncertain. This CDR3 is 13 amino acids long. The germline V and J ends were trimmed by 3 bases and 5 bases, with 10 bases remaining between them. Germline values: CDR1 SGHVS, CDR2 FQNEAQ. CDR3 DNA: TGTGCCAGCAGCTTCAGTAGCGGGACTGAAGCTTTCTTT. Amino acid sequence: CASSFSSGTEAFF.

CDR3 nucleotides: TGCAGTGCTAGGAACAACAATGAGCAGTTCTTC. This translates into CSARNNNEQFF. The chain combines TRBV20-1 with TRBJ2-1; D not resolved. The germline V gene has CDR1 DFQATT and CDR2 SNEGSKA (reference sequence). Deletions cut 3 bases from V and 5 bases from J, with 5 bases between. The CDR3 covers 11 residues.

In its sample, this clone was seen a few times. The chain recombines TRBV28 with TRBJ1-2; D is unresolved. Germline loops: CDR1 MDHEN, CDR2 SYDVKM. With 3 bases removed from V and 2 bases from J, the gap between germline ends came to 4 bases. The CDR3 consists of 12 residues. CDR3 bases: TGTGCCAGCAGTTTCCAAAACTATGGCTACACCTTC. As protein: CASSFQNYGYTF.

J is TRBJ1-4 and V is TRBV19; no reliable D call. Looked up from germline, CDR1 is LNHDA and CDR2 is SQIVND (reference sequence). This CDR3 region has 13 residues. The V end was cut by 3 bases, the J end by 8 bases, with 10 bases between. The CDR3 nucleotides read TGTGCCAGTAGTATGGCTGGCTGGGAAAAACTGTTTTTT. It yields the protein CASSMAGWEKLFF.

The V call is TRBV14, the J call TRBJ2-7, with D maybe TRBD1 (6 bases). In germline, CDR1 is SGHDN, CDR2 FVKESK. The germline V and J ends were trimmed by 4 bases and 3 bases, with 19 bases remaining between them. The CDR3 covers 16 residues. CDR3 loop: CASSLSGQGSYYEQYF. The CDR3 DNA reads as TGTGCCAGCAGCCTAAGTGGGCAGGGGTCATACTACGAGCAGTACTTC.

The V gene is TRBV5-1, the J gene TRBJ1-6; a possible D gene is TRBD1 (5 bases). Germline loops: CDR1 SGHRS, CDR2 YFSETQ. Trimming stripped 5 bases from V and 7 bases from J, with 16 bases between. This CDR3 region has 15 residues. The CDR3 reads CASRVETATNSPLHF. CDR3 DNA: TGCGCCAGCAGGGTCGAGACAGCGACAAATTCACCCCTCCACTTT. The full variable domain, its missing parts supplied by reference TRBV5-1 and TRBJ1-6, is KAGVTQTPRYLIKTRGQQVTLSCSPISGHRSVSWYQQTPGQGLQFLFEYFSETQRNKGNFPGRFSGRQFSNSRSEMNVSTLELGDSALYLCASRVETATNSPLHFGNGTRLTVT.

The chain uses TRBV5-1 and TRBJ2-2; TRBD1 agrees at 8 bases. Trimming cost V 1 base and J 4 bases; bases outside gene matches: 6. The length of the CDR3 is 16 residues. Germline values: CDR1 SGHRS, CDR2 YFSETQ. CDR3 sequence: CASSLSQGAGTGELFF. CDR3 sequence (DNA): TGCGCCAGCAGCTTGTCTCAGGGGGCAGGCACCGGGGAGCTGTTTTTT.

This clone appeared a few times. V and J are TRBV28 and TRBJ1-4; D call uncertain. Trimming took 5 bases from V and 8 from J, leaving 12 bases between them. The germline V gene encodes CDR1 MDHEN and CDR2 SYDVKM. The CDR3 is made up of 13 amino acids. CDR3 sequence reads: CASSGEGREKLFF. The DNA for the CDR3 is TGTGCCAGCAGTGGGGAGGGCAGGGAAAAACTGTTTTTT.

This sequence joins TRBV29-1 and TRBJ2-1; D perhaps matches TRBD2 (5 bases). The CDR3 is made up of 10 amino acids. Trimming shortened V by 7 bases and J by 8 bases, and 9 bases separated the two germline ends. CDR1 and CDR2 from the germline V gene are SQVTM and ANQGSEA. The CDR3 DNA reads TGCAGCGGGACTTGGGATGAGCAGTTCTTC. Its translation is CSGTWDEQFF.

This clone has at least ten counts. The chain combines TRBV30 with TRBJ1-6; D unresolved. V lost 0 bases and J lost 7, with 7 bases in between. Germline CDR1 and CDR2: GTSNPN and SVGIG (reference sequence). The CDR3 totals 13 residues. DNA for the CDR3: TGTGCCTGGAGTGTACTCGGGAATTCACCCCTCCACTTT. Amino acid sequence: CAWSVLGNSPLHF.